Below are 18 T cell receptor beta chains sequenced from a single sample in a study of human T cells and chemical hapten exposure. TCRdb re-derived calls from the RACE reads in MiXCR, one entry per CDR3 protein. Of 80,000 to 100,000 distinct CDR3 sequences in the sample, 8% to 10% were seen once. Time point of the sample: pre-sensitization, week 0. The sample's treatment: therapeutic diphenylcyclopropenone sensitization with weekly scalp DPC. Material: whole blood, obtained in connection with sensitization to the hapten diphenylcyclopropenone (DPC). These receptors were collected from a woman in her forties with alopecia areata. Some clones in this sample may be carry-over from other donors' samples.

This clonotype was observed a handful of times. CDR3 in amino acids: CASSLDQSGTGVSNEQFF. The CDR3 DNA follows: TGTGCCAGCAGCTTAGATCAATCGGGGACAGGGGTTTCCAATGAGCAGTTCTTC. The genes are TRBV11-3 and TRBJ2-1; 10 bases fit TRBD1. V shed 0 bases, J shed 6 bases, and the junction held 11 bases outside the gene matches. The CDR3 consists of 18 residues. CDR1 SGHNT and CDR2 YENEEA come from the germline V gene.

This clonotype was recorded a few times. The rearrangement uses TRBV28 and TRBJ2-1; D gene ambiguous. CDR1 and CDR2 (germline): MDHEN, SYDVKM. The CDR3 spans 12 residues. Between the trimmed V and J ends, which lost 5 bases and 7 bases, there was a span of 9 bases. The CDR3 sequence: CASSLTWNEQFF. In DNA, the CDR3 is TGTGCCAGCAGTCTTACCTGGAATGAGCAGTTCTTC.

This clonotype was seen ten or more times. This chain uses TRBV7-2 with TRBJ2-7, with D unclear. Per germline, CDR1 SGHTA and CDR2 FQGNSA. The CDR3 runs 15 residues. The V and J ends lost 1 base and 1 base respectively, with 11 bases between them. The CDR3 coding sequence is TGTGCCAGCAGCTTAGGGTCGCAGATGTCCTACGAGCAGTACTTC. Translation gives CASSLGSQMSYEQYF.

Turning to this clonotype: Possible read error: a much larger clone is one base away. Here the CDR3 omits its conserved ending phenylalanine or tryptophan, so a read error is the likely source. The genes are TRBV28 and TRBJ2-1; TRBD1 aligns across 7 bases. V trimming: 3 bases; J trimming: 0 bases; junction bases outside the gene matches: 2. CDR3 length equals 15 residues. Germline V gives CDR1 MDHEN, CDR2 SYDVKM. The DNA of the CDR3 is TGTGCCAGCAGTTTTAGGGGGCCCTCCTACAATGAGCAGTTCCTC. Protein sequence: CASSFRGPSYNEQFL.

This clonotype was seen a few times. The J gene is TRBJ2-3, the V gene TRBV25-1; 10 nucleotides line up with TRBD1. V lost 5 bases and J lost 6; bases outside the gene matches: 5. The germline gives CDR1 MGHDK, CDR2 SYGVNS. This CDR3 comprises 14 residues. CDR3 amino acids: CASSRQGARDTQYF. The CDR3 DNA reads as TGTGCCAGCAGTCGACAGGGGGCGAGGGATACGCAGTATTTT.

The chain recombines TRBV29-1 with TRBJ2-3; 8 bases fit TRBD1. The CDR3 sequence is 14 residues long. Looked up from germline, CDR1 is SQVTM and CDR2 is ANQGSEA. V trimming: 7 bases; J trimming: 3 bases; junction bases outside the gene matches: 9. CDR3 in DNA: TGCAGCGCGGACACGGGACAGGCAACAGATACGCAGTATTTT. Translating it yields CSADTGQATDTQYF.

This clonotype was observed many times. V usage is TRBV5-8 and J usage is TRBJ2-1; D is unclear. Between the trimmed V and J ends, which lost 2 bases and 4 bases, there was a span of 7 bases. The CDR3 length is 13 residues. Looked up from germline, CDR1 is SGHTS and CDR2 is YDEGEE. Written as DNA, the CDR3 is TGTGCCAGCAGCTTCGGCCCTTACAATGAGCAGTTCTTC. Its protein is CASSFGPYNEQFF.

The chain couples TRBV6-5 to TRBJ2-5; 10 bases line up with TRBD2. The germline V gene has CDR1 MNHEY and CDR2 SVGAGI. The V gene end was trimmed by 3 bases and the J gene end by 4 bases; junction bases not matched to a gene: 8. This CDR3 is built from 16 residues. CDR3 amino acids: CASSYSIAGGRETQYF. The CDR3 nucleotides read TGTGCCAGCAGTTATTCGATAGCGGGGGGTCGAGAGACCCAGTACTTC.

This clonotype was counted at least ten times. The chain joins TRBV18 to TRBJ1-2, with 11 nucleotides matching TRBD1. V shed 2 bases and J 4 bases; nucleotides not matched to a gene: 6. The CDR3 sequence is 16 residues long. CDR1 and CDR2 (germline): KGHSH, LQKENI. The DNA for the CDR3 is TGTGCCAGCTCACCAAGTAGGACAGGGGGCTCCTATGGCTACACCTTC. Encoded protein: CASSPSRTGGSYGYTF.

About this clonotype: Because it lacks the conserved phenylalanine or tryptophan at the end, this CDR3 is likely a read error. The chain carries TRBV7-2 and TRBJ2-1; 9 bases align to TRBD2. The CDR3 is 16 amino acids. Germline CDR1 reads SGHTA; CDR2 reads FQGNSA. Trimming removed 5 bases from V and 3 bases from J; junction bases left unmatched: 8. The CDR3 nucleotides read TGTGCCAGCAGCCAATTGACTAGCGGAATCTACAATGAGCAGTTCTTA. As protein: CASSQLTSGIYNEQFL.

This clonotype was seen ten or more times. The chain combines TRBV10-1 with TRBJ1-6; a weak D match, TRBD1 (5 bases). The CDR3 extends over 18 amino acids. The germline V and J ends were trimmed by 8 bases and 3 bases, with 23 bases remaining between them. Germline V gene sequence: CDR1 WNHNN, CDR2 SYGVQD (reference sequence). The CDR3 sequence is CASLGKVEQGDYNSPLHF. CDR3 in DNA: TGCGCCAGCTTGGGAAAGGTCGAGCAGGGAGACTATAATTCACCCCTCCACTTT.

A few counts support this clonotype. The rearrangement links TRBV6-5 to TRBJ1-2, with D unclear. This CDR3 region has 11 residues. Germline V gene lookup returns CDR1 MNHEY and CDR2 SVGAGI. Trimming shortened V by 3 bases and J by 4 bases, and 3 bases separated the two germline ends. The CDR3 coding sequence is TGTGCCAGCAGTTATGGCTATGGCTACACCTTC. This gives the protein CASSYGYGYTF.

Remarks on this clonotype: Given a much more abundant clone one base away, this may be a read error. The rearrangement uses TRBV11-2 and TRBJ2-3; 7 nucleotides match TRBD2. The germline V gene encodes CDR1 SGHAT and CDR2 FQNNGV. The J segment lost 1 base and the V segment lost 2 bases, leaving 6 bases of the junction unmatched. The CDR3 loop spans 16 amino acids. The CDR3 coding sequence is TGTGCCAGCAGCTTAAATGATCTAGCGGGCACAGATACGCAGTATTTT. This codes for CASSLNDLAGTDTQYF.

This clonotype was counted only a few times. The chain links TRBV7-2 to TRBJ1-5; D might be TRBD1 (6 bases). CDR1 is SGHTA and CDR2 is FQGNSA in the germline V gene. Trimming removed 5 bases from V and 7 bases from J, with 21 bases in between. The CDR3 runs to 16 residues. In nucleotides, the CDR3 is TGTGCCAGCAGCCCCTCGGACAGTACGGGGGGGCAGCCCCAGCATTTT. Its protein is CASSPSDSTGGQPQHF.

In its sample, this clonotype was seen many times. In DNA, the CDR3 is TGCGCCAGCAGCTTCGAGGACAGGACTTACGAGCAGTACTTC. Translated, it gives CASSFEDRTYEQYF. This chain links TRBV5-1 with TRBJ2-7; 7 nucleotides match TRBD1. The CDR3 extends over 14 amino acids. The germline V gene encodes CDR1 SGHRS and CDR2 YFSETQ. The J segment lost 4 bases and the V segment lost 2 bases, leaving 6 bases of the junction unmatched.

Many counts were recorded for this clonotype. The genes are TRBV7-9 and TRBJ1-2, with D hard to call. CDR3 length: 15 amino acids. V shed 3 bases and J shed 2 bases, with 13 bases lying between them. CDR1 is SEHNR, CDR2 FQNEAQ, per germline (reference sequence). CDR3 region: CASSFAGTRNYGYTF. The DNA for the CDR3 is TGTGCCAGCAGCTTCGCAGGTACAAGAAACTATGGCTACACCTTC.

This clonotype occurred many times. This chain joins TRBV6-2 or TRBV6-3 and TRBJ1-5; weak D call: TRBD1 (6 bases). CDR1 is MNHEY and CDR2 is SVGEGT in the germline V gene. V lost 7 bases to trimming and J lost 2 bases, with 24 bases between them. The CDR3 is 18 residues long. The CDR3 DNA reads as TGTGCCAGCATCTCACGTCAGGGGACGACGTCGGGCAATCAGCCCCAGCATTTT. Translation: CASISRQGTTSGNQPQHF.

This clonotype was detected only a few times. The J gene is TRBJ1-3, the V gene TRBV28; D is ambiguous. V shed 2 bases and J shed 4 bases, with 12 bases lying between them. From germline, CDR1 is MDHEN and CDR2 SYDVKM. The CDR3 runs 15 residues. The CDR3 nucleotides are TGTGCCAGCAGTTTAAGTCGGGGTTACGGAAACACCATATATTTT. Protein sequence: CASSLSRGYGNTIYF.